A single sample is the source of the 6 T cell receptor beta chains below, sequenced in a study of OX40 agonist ivuxolimab in advanced cancers. The assay was immunoSEQ multiplex PCR, and TCRdb's table has in-frame clones only and misses some. This sample has tens of thousands of clones; roughly four fifths occur once, and the top ten carry just under 2.5%. The sample consisted of CD4+ or CD8+ T cells sorted from blood, taken in a trial of the OX40 agonist ivuxolimab. All receptors come from an adult with an advanced solid tumor such as melanoma, head and neck, liver or kidney cancer.

This clone was observed a few times. The rearrangement links TRBV27 to TRBJ1-6, with D possibly matching TRBD1 (5 bases). V was shortened by 6 bases and J by 10 bases, with 16 bases between the two germline ends. The CDR3 consists of 14 residues. CDR1 MNHEY and CDR2 SMNVEV come from the germline V gene (reference sequence). The CDR3 DNA is TGTGCCAGCAGAACGAAGGGGTTAGGGTCACCCCTCCACTTT. Encoded protein: CASRTKGLGSPLHF.

This rearrangement joins TRBV5-1 to TRBJ2-3, with 12 positions matching TRBD2. This CDR3 is built from 17 residues. Germline V gene data show CDR1 as SGHRS and CDR2 as YFSETQ. With V trimmed by 0 bases and J by 5 bases, 7 bases remained unmatched. CDR3 in amino acids: CASSLGLAGGQRDTQYF. DNA for the CDR3: TGCGCCAGCAGCTTGGGGCTAGCGGGGGGGCAAAGAGATACGCAGTATTTT.

The V gene is TRBV5-6, the J gene TRBJ2-4; the D gene could be TRBD1 or TRBD2 (5 bases each). V lost 2 bases to trimming and J lost 8 bases, with 14 bases between them. There are 14 residues in the CDR3. From germline, CDR1 is SGHDT and CDR2 YYEEEE. The CDR3 sequence: CASSLPGRGDIQYF. The CDR3, as DNA: TGTGCCAGCAGCTTACCCGGAAGGGGAGACATTCAGTACTTC.

This clone has more than one count but fewer than ten. J is TRBJ1-4 and V is TRBV11-2; tentative D call: TRBD1 (5 bases). This CDR3 comprises 14 residues. Germline V gene lookup returns CDR1 SGHAT and CDR2 FQNNGV. V gave up 8 bases and J gave up 8 bases, with 18 bases separating them. The CDR3 spells CASRGRGSLEKLFF. The CDR3 bases are TGTGCCAGCCGGGGGAGAGGGTCTTTGGAAAAACTGTTTTTT.

There are a few counts of this clone. For the CDR3, the DNA is TGTGCCTGGAGCCATCAGGGAAACGAACTGTTTTTT. Amino acid sequence: CAWSHQGNELFF. The rearrangement joins TRBV30 to TRBJ1-4, with a possible D match to TRBD1 (5 bases). V lost 3 bases and J 12 bases, leaving 14 bases between the germline ends. CDR1 and CDR2 (germline): GTSNPN, SVGIG (reference sequence). The CDR3 extends over 12 amino acids.

The genes are TRBV12-5 and TRBJ1-1; 10 positions match TRBD1. The CDR3 is 15 residues long. V gave up 2 bases and J gave up 4 bases; unmatched junction bases: 4. Germline lookup yields CDR1 LGHNT and CDR2 FRNRAP. The CDR3 nucleotides read TGTGCTAGTGGTTTGTCGACAGGGGGCATCACTGAAGCTTTCTTT. Its protein product is CASGLSTGGITEAFF. Variable domain in full (rest from reference TRBV12-5 and TRBJ1-1): DARVTQTPRHKVTEMGQEVTMRCQPILGHNTVFWYRQTMMQGLELLAYFRNRAPLDDSGMPKDRFSAEMPDATLATLKIQPSEPRDSAVYFCASGLSTGGITEAFFGQGTRLTVV.